This TCR beta chain was retrieved from a study of CD8+CD57+ T cells in acquired aplastic anemia (dated 2018 in TCRdb). About the investigation overall: Extracted DNA from sorted CD4+ and CD8+ cells averaged approximately 3 ug, ranging from roughly 0.19 to 27.4 ug. CD8+CD57+ expansion was defined as a frequency above the mean frequency observed in healthy subjects. Broad study findings and their caveats: No significant difference in CD8+ Simpson's diversity was found between patients and healthy controls (P=0.060). Around 28 CD8+ CDR3 sequences were found to be shared between patients and controls, but these sequences appeared to be highly expressed in patients and within the immunodominant clones of the patients.

Profiling of TCR beta VDJ combinations and CDR3 sequences used genomic DNA as the template. An Illumina HiSeq 2000 was the platform used for TCR repertoire sequencing. For the original study's pipeline: TRBV/TRBJ rearrangement plots, CDR3 size and DJ length profiles, and Simpson's diversity index were used to assess repertoires. The most abundant DNA sequence in the deep sequencing data was taken as the immunodominant clone. CDR3 amino acid sequences were screened for sharing across subjects and were compared with published repertoires and the VDJdb database. TCRdb reanalyzed the raw reads on its own, using fastp at Q25 for trimming and MiXCR for clone calling, and kept in-frame beta chains. Identical CDR3 protein sequences are pooled into one entry, listed with their most common genes and DNA. The V and J calls follow TCRdb's processing rather than the paper's. A total of 150,000 to 160,000 distinct CDR3 sequences appear in this sample, about 48% of them only once. Of the sample, 10% to 15% is held by the ten largest clones.

Flow cytometry had shown CD8+CD57+ cell expansion in the patients selected for sequencing. All patients had severe acquired aplastic anemia diagnosed by International Study of Aplastic Anemia and Agranulocytosis and Camitta criteria. No therapy had been received by the patients at the time of blood sampling. In the study, sorted CD4+ and CD8+ blood T cells from patients with severe aplastic anemia and from healthy subjects underwent deep sequencing of TCR repertoires. Patients were enrolled under clinicaltrials.gov protocols 00001620, 01623167, 00001397, 00071045, 00081523 and 00961064 in the USA. Ficoll-Paque density gradient centrifugation was used to isolate peripheral blood mononuclear cells. Before DNA was extracted, CD4+ and CD8+ T cells were sorted using either FACS or magnetic beads. Remarks on this clonotype: Its antigen remains undetermined. Base qualities are not provided; no much larger clone lies one nucleotide away.

Cut back by 8 bases and 3 bases, the V and J ends lie 4 bases apart. The CDR3 covers 11 residues, taking in both the cysteine and the phenylalanine. Only CDR3 DNA remains: 33 bases, in frame from the first base. Based on the germline V gene (reference sequence), the CDR1 and CDR2 sequences are LNHNV and YYDKDF. The rearranged chain carries TRBV15 and TRBJ2-2; a confident D gene designation cannot be given. This receptor was obtained from a human donor with aplastic anemia. Sequenced: sorted CD4+, CD8+, or CD8+CD57+ T cells (not recorded which) from PBMCs. The CDR3 protein is CATADTGELFF. The sequenced DNA: TGTGCCACCGCAGACACCGGGGAGCTGTTTTTT. Where the CDR3 stops, the reference TRBV15 and TRBJ2-2 genes take over; the full variable domain is DAMVIQNPRYQVTQFGKPVTLSCSQTLNHNVMYWYQQKSSQAPKLLFHYYDKDFNNEADTPDNFQSRRPNTSFCFLDIRSPGLGDTAMYLCATADTGELFFGEGSRLTVL.